Here is one TCR beta chain with its context. What it recognizes is unknown. This entry comes from a study of response to subunit inactivated influenza vaccine. General study results and limits: Every seasonal influenza vaccination brings in few new T cells, the authors suggested.

V was clipped by 7 bases and J by 2 bases; unmatched bases: 8. CDR1 is LGHDT, CDR2 YNNKEL, per germline (reference sequence). This CDR3 is built from 16 residues. TCRdb recomputed calls from the RT-PCR reads with MiXCR, one row per CDR3 protein. Of approximately 730,000 distinct CDR3 sequences in the sample, approximately 14% are singletons; the top ten hold approximately 7%. This TCR was recovered from a man between 50 and 59 years old who received an inactivated influenza vaccine. The gene calls are TRBV3-1 and TRBJ2-7, with 13 bases identical to TRBD2. Sequences were derived from PBMCs from blood, sampled 14 to 15 days before vaccination. The CDR3 protein is CASTPTSGGKAYEQYF. The CDR3 region has the DNA TGTGCCAGCACCCCGACTAGCGGGGGGAAGGCCTACGAGCAGTACTTC.